A single sample gave rise to the 13 T cell receptor beta chains below, sequenced in a study of blood T cell repertoires in COVID-19. Assay: immunoSEQ multiplex PCR; the TCRdb copy retains only in-frame clones and omits some. The sample records under 150,000 clones, over 80% being singletons. Source material: peripheral blood. Receptors originate from an older man with acute or convalescent COVID-19.

A remark on this clone: Germline is not matched at one junction end, which may reflect a read error. This sequence joins TRBV7-7 and TRBJ2-7, with TRBD2 matching 7 bases. The V gene's germline CDR1 is SSHAT and CDR2 FNYEAQ (reference sequence). The length of the CDR3 is 15 residues. The CDR3 reads CASSLAHGEGYEQYF. CDR3 sequence (DNA): TGTGCTAGCAGCTTAGCACACGGGGAGGGCTACGAGCAGTACTTC.

V usage is TRBV21-1 and J usage is TRBJ1-5; the table's D call, TRBD1, was not checked against the DNA. TRBV21-1 represents a pseudogene. The CDR3 spans 14 residues. As DNA, the CDR3 is TGTGCCAGCCCCGGGACAGGGGGCATTCAGCCCCAGCATTTT. It specifies CASPGTGGIQPQHF.

The chain is built from TRBV7-2 and TRBJ2-1, with TRBD2 matching over 7 bases. J was trimmed by 7 bases and V by 6 bases; bases with no gene match: 9. CDR1 SGHTA and CDR2 FQGNSA come from the germline V gene. CDR3 size: 14 residues. The CDR3 reads CASSRGLVGNEQFF. In nucleotides, the CDR3 is TGTGCCAGCAGTCGAGGACTAGTTGGGAATGAGCAGTTCTTC.

The V gene is TRBV2, the J gene TRBJ1-5; D may be TRBD1 (6 bases). Trimming shortened V by 4 bases and J by 7 bases, and 14 bases separated the two germline ends. Per germline, CDR1 SNHLY and CDR2 FYNNEI. This CDR3 spans 14 amino acids. Here the CDR3 DNA reads TGTGCCAGCAGTGGAAACGACAGGCGACAGCCCCAGCATTTT. Translation gives CASSGNDRRQPQHF.

This clone was recorded once. The chain joins TRBV28 to TRBJ2-5; perhaps TRBD2 as D (7 bases). The V gene's germline CDR1 is MDHEN and CDR2 SYDVKM. Trimming left V 10 bases short and J 1 base short, with 19 bases between. The CDR3 sequence is 15 residues long. CDR3 in DNA: TGTGCCACCAGGGAGGGGGGGGCCGTCCAAGAGACCCAGTACTTC. Protein: CATREGGAVQETQYF.

The rearrangement uses TRBV6-5 and TRBJ1-5; 9 nucleotides line up with TRBD1. V was clipped by 8 bases and J by 6 bases; unmatched bases: 8. The CDR3 consists of 14 residues. Germline-derived CDR1 and CDR2 are MNHEY and SVGAGI. CDR3 loop: CASRPDRGGQPQHF. CDR3 DNA sequence: TGTGCCAGCCGCCCGGACAGGGGAGGTCAGCCCCAGCATTTT.

The CDR3 coding sequence is TGTGCCAGCAGCCCTTTACGAGCCTCCGGGGAGCTGTTTTTT. This translates into CASSPLRASGELFF. V usage is TRBV11-3 and J usage is TRBJ2-2; D is undetermined. Trimming shortened V by 5 bases and J by 6 bases, and 13 bases separated the two germline ends. The CDR3 runs 14 residues. The germline V gene encodes CDR1 SGHNT and CDR2 YENEEA.

This chain connects TRBV7-2 to TRBJ1-4; TRBD1 agrees at 8 bases. The CDR3 has 15 residues. V was clipped by 5 bases and J by 2 bases; unmatched bases: 4. CDR1 and CDR2 from the germline V gene are SGHTA and FQGNSA. DNA of the CDR3: TGTGCCAGCAGCACGCAGGGGGCCACTAATGAAAAACTGTTTTTT. This gives the protein CASSTQGATNEKLFF. The full variable domain, completed using reference TRBV7-2 and TRBJ1-4, is GAGVSQSPSNKVTEKGKDVELRCDPISGHTALYWYRQSLGQGLEFLIYFQGNSAPDKSGLPSDRFSAERTGGSVSTLTIQRTQQEDSAVYLCASSTQGATNEKLFFGSGTQLSVL.

The chain employs TRBV28 and TRBJ1-1; D unresolved. The germline V gene has CDR1 MDHEN and CDR2 SYDVKM. This CDR3 is 12 amino acids long. Trimming removed 4 bases at V and 4 bases at J, with 7 bases between. The CDR3 DNA reads as TGTGCCAGCAGTTACACCGTCACTGAAGCTTTCTTT. This encodes CASSYTVTEAFF.

This clone has only one observation. The chain combines TRBV5-1 with TRBJ2-5; 7 positions match TRBD2. This CDR3 has 16 amino acids. Germline V gene sequence: CDR1 SGHRS, CDR2 YFSETQ. Trimming at V came to 2 bases and at J to 5 bases, leaving 12 bases not matched to a gene. The DNA for the CDR3 is TGCGCCAGCAGCTTTCCCGTGGGGCAGGGAGGGGAGACCCAGTACTTC. Translation gives CASSFPVGQGGETQYF. Looking up the rest from reference TRBV5-1 and TRBJ2-5 gives the full variable domain: KAGVTQTPRYLIKTRGQQVTLSCSPISGHRSVSWYQQTPGQGLQFLFEYFSETQRNKGNFPGRFSGRQFSNSRSEMNVSTLELGDSALYLCASSFPVGQGGETQYFGPGTRLLVL.

The chain combines TRBV7-9 with TRBJ1-5; unclear D gene. V dropped 5 bases and J dropped 0 bases, with 11 bases sitting between them. CDR3 size: 15 residues. CDR1 and CDR2 (germline): SEHNR, FQNEAQ (reference sequence). The CDR3 DNA reads as TGTGCCAGCAGCCCCCACGGTCATAGCAATCAGCCCCAGCATTTT. Translated, it gives CASSPHGHSNQPQHF.

This clone was seen only once. This chain links TRBV12-2 with TRBJ2-7; the table's D call, TRBD2, has no DNA check behind it. TRBV12-2 is recorded as a pseudogene. The CDR3 consists of 16 residues. The CDR3 protein is CASRLDQRGGLYEQYF. The CDR3, as DNA: TGTGCAAGTCGCTTAGACCAGCGGGGGGGCCTCTACGAGCAGTACTTC.

The chain is built from TRBV30 and TRBJ2-1, with D tentatively TRBD1 (7 bases). The CDR3 has 13 amino acids. Germline assignment: CDR1 GTSNPN and CDR2 SVGIG (reference sequence). The ends were cut back, 2 bases at V and 10 bases at J, with 15 bases in the middle. CDR3 in amino acids: CAWSRGTVEEQFF. Written as DNA, the CDR3 is TGTGCCTGGAGTCGCGGGACAGTGGAGGAGCAGTTCTTC.